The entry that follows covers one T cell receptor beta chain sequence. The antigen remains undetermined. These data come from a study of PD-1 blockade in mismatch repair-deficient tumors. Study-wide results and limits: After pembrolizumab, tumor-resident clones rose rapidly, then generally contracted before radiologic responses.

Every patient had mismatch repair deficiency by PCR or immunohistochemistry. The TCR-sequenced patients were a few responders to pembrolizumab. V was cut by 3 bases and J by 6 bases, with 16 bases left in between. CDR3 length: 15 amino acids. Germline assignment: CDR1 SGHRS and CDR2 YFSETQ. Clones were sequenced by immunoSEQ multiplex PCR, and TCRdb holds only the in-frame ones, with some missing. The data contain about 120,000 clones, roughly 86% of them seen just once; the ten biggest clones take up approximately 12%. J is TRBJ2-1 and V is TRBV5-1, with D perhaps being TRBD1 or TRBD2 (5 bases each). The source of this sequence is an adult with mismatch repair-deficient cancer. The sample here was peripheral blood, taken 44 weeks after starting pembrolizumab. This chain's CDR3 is CASSSKPGPRNEQFF. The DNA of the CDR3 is TGCGCCAGCAGCTCTAAACCGGGGCCACGCAATGAGCAGTTCTTC.